Detailed here is one T cell receptor (beta chain). Its antigen remains unidentified. The data stem from a study of identical twins. Study-level points and caveats: Models, which agreed with sharing between unrelated individuals, nonetheless underestimated the out-of-frame TCR alpha sharing seen in monozygotic twins.

Germline CDR1 is MNHEY and CDR2 is SVGAGI. The CDR3 extends over 12 amino acids. Trimming left V 6 bases short and J 7 bases short, with 10 bases between. cDNA carried unique molecular identifiers, and a universal primer site was added by template switching. One entry per CDR3 protein, called by TCRdb with MiXCR from the 5' RACE reads. The repertoire holds some 500,000 distinct CDR3 sequences, with 13% to 15% as singletons. These records were also assigned to another study, of yellow fever vaccine responses in identical twins.

The receptor was isolated from a woman aged 18-29 years in good health. Sequences were obtained from CD4+ T cells sorted from blood. V gene TRBV6-5 combines with J gene TRBJ2-1; D remains unclear. CDR3 DNA sequence: TGTGCCAGCAGGGGGTCAAGGAATGAGCAGTTCTTC. It codes for CASRGSRNEQFF.